The 5 T cell receptor beta chains below all came from one sample that was sequenced in a study of blood T cell repertoires in COVID-19. Profiling relied on immunoSEQ multiplex PCR, and the TCRdb table lists in-frame clones only, not all of them. This table holds 35,000 to 50,000 clones, roughly 93% found once. The source material was peripheral blood. The receptor source for this set is a man in his forties or fifties with active COVID-19.

The chain employs TRBV27 and TRBJ2-7; 9 nucleotides align to TRBD2. CDR3 size: 16 residues. V shed 4 bases, J shed 7 bases, and the junction held 14 bases outside the gene matches. Germline V lookup: CDR1 MNHEY, CDR2 SMNVEV (reference sequence). CDR3 protein: CASSSEGGLAPEEQYF. The CDR3 bases are TGTGCCAGCAGTTCGGAGGGGGGACTAGCCCCGGAGGAGCAGTACTTC.

The gene calls are TRBV4-1 and TRBJ1-6; D gene unclear. Trimming removed 0 bases at V and 9 bases at J, with 18 bases between. The CDR3 runs 17 residues. In germline, CDR1 is MGHRA, CDR2 YSYEKL. The CDR3 is CASSQEISTLRGSPLHF. DNA for the CDR3: TGCGCCAGCAGCCAAGAAATTAGTACCCTGAGAGGTTCACCCCTCCACTTT.

This clone has a handful of counts. The V call is TRBV27, the J call TRBJ1-5, with 9 bases aligning to TRBD1. The CDR3 is made up of 22 amino acids. Germline loops: CDR1 MNHEY, CDR2 SMNVEV (reference sequence). The ends lost 5 bases at V and 1 base at J; junction bases unmatched: 24. As DNA, the CDR3 is TGTGCCAGCAGTACCCCTCCAAGGACAGGGGTAAAGGCTGGGATGAGCAATCAGCCCCAGCATTTT. It translates to CASSTPPRTGVKAGMSNQPQHF.

This chain connects TRBV23-1 to TRBJ2-4, with 8 nucleotides matching TRBD2. TRBV23-1 is an open reading frame whose function is uncertain. The CDR3 loop spans 16 amino acids. J gave up 3 bases and V 10 bases, and 14 bases lay outside the gene matches. Here the CDR3 reads CATPGGLTDRKNIQYF. For the CDR3, the DNA is TGCGCCACCCCGGGAGGGCTTACTGATCGCAAAAACATTCAGTACTTC.

This clone was recorded a few times. The V call is TRBV6-6, the J call TRBJ1-3; D remains ambiguous. Germline CDR1 MNHNY, CDR2 SVGAGI (reference sequence). The V gene lost 3 bases and the J gene lost 0 bases, with 9 bases spanning the gap. The CDR3 sequence is 15 residues long. The CDR3 nucleotides are TGTGCCAGCAGTTATGACATCCCCTCTGGAAACACCATATATTTT. This encodes CASSYDIPSGNTIYF.